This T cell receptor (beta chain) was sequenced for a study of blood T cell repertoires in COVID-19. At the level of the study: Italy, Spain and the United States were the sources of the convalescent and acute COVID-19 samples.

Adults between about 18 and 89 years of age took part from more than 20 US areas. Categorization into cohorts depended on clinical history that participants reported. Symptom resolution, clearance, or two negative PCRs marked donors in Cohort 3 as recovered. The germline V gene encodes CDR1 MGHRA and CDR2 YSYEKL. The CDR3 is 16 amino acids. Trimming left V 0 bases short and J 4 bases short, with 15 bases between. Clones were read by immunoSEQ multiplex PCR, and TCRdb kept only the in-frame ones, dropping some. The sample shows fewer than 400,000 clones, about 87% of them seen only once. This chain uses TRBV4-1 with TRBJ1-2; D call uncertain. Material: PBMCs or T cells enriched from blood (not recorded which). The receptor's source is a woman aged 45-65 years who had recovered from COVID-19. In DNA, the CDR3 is TGCGCCAGCAGCCAAGAAGGAGGTCTTATCCTCTATGGCTACACCTTC. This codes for CASSQEGGLILYGYTF.